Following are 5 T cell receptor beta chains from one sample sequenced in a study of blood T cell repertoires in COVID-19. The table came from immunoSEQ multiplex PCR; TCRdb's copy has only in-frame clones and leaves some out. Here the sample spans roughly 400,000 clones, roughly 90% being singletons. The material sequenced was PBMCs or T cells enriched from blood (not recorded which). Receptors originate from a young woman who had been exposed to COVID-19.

CDR3 in amino acids: CASSLGIGVDTEAFF. As DNA, the CDR3 is TGTGCCAGCAGTTTAGGTATCGGGGTGGACACTGAAGCTTTCTTT. V gene TRBV28 combines with J gene TRBJ1-1; D uncertain. The CDR3 length is 15 residues. Trimming took 2 bases from V and 3 from J, leaving 13 bases between them. Germline lookup yields CDR1 MDHEN and CDR2 SYDVKM.

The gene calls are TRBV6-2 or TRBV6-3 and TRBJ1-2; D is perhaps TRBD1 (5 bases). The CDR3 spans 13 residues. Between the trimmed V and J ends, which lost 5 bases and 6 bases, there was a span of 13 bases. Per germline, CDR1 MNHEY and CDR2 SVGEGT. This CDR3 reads CASSPGFPDGYTF. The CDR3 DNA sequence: TGTGCCAGCAGTCCAGGGTTCCCCGATGGCTACACCTTC.

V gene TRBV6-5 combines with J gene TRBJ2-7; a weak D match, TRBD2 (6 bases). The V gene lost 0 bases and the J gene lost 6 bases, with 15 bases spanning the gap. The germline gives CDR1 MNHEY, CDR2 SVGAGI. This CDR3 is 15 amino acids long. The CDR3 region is CASSYSRGGLREQYF. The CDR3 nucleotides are TGTGCCAGCAGTTACTCTAGGGGAGGCTTACGCGAGCAGTACTTC.

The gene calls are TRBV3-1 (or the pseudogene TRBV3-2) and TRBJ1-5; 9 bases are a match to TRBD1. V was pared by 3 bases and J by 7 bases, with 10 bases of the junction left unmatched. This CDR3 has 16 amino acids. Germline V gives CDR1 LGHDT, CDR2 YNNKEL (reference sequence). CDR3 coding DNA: TGTGCCAGCAGCCAGGCGCTCGGGACAGGGATCCAGCCCCAGCATTTT. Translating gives CASSQALGTGIQPQHF.

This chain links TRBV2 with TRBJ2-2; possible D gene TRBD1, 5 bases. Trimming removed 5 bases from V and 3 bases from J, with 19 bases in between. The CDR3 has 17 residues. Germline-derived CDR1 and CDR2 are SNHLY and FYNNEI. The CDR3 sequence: CASSLNTDSHYTGELFF. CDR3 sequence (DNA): TGTGCCAGCAGTTTAAATACCGACAGTCACTACACCGGGGAGCTGTTTTTT.